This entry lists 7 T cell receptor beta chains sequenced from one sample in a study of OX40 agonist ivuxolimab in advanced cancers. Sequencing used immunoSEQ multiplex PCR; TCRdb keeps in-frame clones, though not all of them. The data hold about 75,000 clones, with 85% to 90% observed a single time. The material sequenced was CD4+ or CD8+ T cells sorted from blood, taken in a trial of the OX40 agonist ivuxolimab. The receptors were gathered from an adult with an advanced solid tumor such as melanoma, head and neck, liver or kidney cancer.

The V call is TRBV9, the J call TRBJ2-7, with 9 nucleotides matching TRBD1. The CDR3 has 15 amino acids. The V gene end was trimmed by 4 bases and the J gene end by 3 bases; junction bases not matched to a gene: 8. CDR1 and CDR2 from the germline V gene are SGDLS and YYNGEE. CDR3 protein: CASSPTGTGFYEQYF. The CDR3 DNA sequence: TGTGCCAGCAGCCCCACCGGGACAGGGTTCTACGAGCAGTACTTC.

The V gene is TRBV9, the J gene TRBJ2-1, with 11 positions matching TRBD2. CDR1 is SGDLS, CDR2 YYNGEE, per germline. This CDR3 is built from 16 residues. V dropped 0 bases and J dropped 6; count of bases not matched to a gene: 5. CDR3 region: CASSVDSGRASNEQFF. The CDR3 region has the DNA TGTGCCAGCAGCGTAGATAGCGGGAGGGCCAGCAATGAGCAGTTCTTC.

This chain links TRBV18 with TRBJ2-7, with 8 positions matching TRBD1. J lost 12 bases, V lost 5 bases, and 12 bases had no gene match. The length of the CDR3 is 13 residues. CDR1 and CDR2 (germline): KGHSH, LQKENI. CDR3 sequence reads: CASSEDRVGLRYF. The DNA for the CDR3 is TGTGCCAGCTCAGAGGACAGGGTAGGATTACGGTACTTC.

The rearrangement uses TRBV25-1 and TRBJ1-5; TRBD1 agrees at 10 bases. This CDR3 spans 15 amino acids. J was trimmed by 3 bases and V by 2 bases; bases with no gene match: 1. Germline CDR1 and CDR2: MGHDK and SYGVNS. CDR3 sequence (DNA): TGTGCCAGCAGTGAAGGGACAGGGGCCAATCAGCCCCAGCATTTT. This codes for CASSEGTGANQPQHF.

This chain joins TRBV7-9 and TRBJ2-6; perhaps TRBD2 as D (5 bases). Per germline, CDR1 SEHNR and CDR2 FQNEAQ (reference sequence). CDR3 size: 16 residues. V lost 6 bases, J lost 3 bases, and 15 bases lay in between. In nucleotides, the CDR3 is TGTGCCAGCAGTCCGACGGGGTCACGTGGGGCCAACGTCCTGACTTTC. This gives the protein CASSPTGSRGANVLTF.

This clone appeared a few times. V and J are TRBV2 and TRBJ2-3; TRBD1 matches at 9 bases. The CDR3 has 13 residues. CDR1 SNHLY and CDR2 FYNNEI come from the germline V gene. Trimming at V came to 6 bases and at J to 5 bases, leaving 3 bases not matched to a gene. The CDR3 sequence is CASRQGAGDTQYF. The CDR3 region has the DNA TGTGCCAGCAGACAGGGGGCAGGAGATACGCAGTATTTT. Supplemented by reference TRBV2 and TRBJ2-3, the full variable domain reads EPEVTQTPSHQVTQMGQEVILRCVPISNHLYFYWYRQILGQKVEFLVSFYNNEISEKSEIFDDQFSVERPDGSNFTLKIRSTKLEDSAMYFCASRQGAGDTQYFGPGTRLTVL.

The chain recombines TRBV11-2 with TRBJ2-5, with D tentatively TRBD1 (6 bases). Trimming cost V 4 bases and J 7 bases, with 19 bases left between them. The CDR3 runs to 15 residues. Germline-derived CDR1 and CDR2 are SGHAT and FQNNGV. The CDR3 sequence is CASSSDRYSGGTQYF. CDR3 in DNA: TGTGCCAGCAGCTCAGACAGGTATTCCGGCGGGACCCAGTACTTC. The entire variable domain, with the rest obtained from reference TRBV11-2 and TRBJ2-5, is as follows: EAGVAQSPRYKIIEKRQSVAFWCNPISGHATLYWYQQILGQGPKLLIQFQNNGVVDDSQLPKDRFSAERLKGVDSTLKIQPAKLEDSAVYLCASSSDRYSGGTQYFGPGTRLLVL.